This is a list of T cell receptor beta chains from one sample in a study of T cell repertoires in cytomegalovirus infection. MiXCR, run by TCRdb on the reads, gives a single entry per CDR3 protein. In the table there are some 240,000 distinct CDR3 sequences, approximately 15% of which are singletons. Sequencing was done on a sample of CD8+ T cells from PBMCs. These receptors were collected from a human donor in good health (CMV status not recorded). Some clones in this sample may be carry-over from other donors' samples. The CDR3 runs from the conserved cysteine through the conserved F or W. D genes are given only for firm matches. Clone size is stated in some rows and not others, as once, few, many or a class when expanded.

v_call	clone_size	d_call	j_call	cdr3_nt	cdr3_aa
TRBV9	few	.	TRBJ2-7	TGTGCCAGCAGCCCCCAAGTCATTGCCTACGAGCAGTACTTC	CASSPQVIAYEQYF
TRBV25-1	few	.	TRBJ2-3	TGTGCCAGCAGTTCCGGTGCCGGCACAGATACGCAGTATTTT	CASSSGAGTDTQYF
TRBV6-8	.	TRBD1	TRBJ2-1	TGTGCCAGCAGCCCGACCGGGACAGGGGAATTAACCTACAATGAGCAGTTCTTC	CASSPTGTGELTYNEQFF
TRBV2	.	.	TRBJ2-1	TGTGCCAGCGAGGGGGTCCCAACCTACAATGAGCAGCTCTTC	CASEGVPTYNEQLF
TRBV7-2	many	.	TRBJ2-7	TGTGCCAGCAGCTTCGGTGGAACCGAGCAGTACTTC	CASSFGGTEQYF
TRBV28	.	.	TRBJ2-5	TGTGCCAGCAGTTGGGGCCGGTTGGTGGCGGGGCAAGAGACCCAGTACTTC	CASSWGRLVAGQETQYF
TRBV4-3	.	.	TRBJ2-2	TGCGCCAGCAGCCAAGATCCGGGGAGTGGCGGGGAGCTGTTTTTT	CASSQDPGSGGELFF
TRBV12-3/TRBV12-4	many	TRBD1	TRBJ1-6	TGTGCCAGCAGTTTCAAAGTCGACAGGGGAAATTCACCCCTCCACTTT	CASSFKVDRGNSPLHF
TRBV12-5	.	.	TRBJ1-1	TGTGCTAGTGGTGGAGGACCTAAGGACCACACTGAAGCTTTCTTT	CASGGGPKDHTEAFF
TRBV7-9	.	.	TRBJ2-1	TGTGCCAGCAGCAATACAGGGTTCAATGAGCAGTTCTTC	CASSNTGFNEQFF
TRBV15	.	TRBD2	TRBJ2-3	TGTGCCACCAGCAGAGACCAACTAGCGGGGGGTGTGGATACGCAGTATTTT	CATSRDQLAGGVDTQYF
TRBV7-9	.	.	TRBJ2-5	TGTGCCAGCAGCGGTCCGGGACAATTGGAAGAGACCCAGTACTTC	CASSGPGQLEETQYF
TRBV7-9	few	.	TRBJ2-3	TGTGCCAGCAGCCCGAGCGGTAGCACAGATACGCAGTATTTT	CASSPSGSTDTQYF
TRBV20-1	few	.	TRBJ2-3	TGCAGTGCTACGCCGGACTCCGGAGATACGCAGTATTTT	CSATPDSGDTQYF